This passage covers 23 T cell receptor beta chains from one sample sequenced in a study of T cell repertoires in ileal Crohn's disease. Assay used: immunoSEQ multiplex PCR; TCRdb lists only in-frame clones, some missing. The sample shows thousands of clones, around two thirds of them seen only once. The sequenced sample was ileal tissue. These receptors were collected from an adult with Crohn's disease.

This chain links TRBV6-1 with TRBJ1-2; tentative D call: TRBD1 (5 bases). The CDR3 consists of 16 residues. V dropped 0 bases and J dropped 4 bases, with 15 bases sitting between them. Germline assignment: CDR1 MNHNS and CDR2 SASEGT. The CDR3 loop reads CASSEAPRAGGYGYTF. CDR3 bases: TGTGCCAGCAGTGAAGCGCCCAGGGCCGGGGGCTATGGCTACACCTTC.

This chain uses TRBV4-1 with TRBJ2-5; D is ambiguous. Trimming left V 0 bases short and J 2 bases short, with 7 bases between. The CDR3 has 14 amino acids. The germline gives CDR1 MGHRA, CDR2 YSYEKL. CDR3 loop: CASSQDVAQETQYF. In nucleotides, the CDR3 is TGCGCCAGCAGCCAAGATGTAGCTCAAGAGACCCAGTACTTC.

The rearrangement uses TRBV7-2 and TRBJ2-1, with D tentatively TRBD2 (5 bases). The ends were cut back, 7 bases at V and 0 bases at J, with 13 bases in the middle. The germline V gene encodes CDR1 SGHTA and CDR2 FQGNSA. CDR3 length: 15 amino acids. CDR3: CASTSAVSSYNEQFF. The CDR3 nucleotides are TGTGCCAGCACCTCAGCGGTTAGCTCCTACAATGAGCAGTTCTTC.

This clone was seen more than once but under ten times. The chain has TRBV27 and TRBJ2-7; the match to TRBD1 covers 11 bases. CDR3 size: 20 residues. J was trimmed by 2 bases and V by 5 bases; bases with no gene match: 20. Looked up from germline, CDR1 is MNHEY and CDR2 is SMNVEV (reference sequence). CDR3: CASSRTGDRGFGLVTYEQYF. CDR3 DNA sequence: TGTGCCAGCAGTCGAACAGGGGACAGGGGGTTTGGGCTGGTTACCTACGAGCAGTACTTC.

The chain has TRBV2 and TRBJ2-7; no definite D call. Trimming left V 2 bases short and J 2 bases short, with 13 bases between. There are 15 residues in the CDR3. The germline V gene encodes CDR1 SNHLY and CDR2 FYNNEI. The CDR3 loop is CASSESQTGPYEQYF. For the CDR3, the DNA is TGTGCCAGCAGTGAATCCCAGACTGGTCCCTACGAGCAGTACTTC.

V is TRBV7-6 and J is TRBJ1-4; no clear D. The germline V gene has CDR1 SGHVS and CDR2 FNYEAQ. The CDR3 covers 13 residues. The ends were cut back, 4 bases at V and 4 bases at J, with 7 bases in the middle. The chain's CDR3 is CASSSPDNEKLFF. The CDR3 DNA sequence: TGTGCCAGCAGCTCGCCAGATAATGAAAAACTGTTTTTT.

This clone was found a few times. The chain combines TRBV2 with TRBJ2-5; D gene ambiguous. V was cut by 4 bases and J by 2 bases, with 8 bases left in between. The CDR3 spans 13 residues. CDR1 SNHLY and CDR2 FYNNEI come from the germline V gene. The CDR3 loop is CASSAQAQETQYF. CDR3 bases: TGTGCCAGCAGTGCCCAGGCTCAAGAGACCCAGTACTTC.

V is TRBV5-1 and J is TRBJ1-3, with D possibly matching TRBD1 (5 bases). This CDR3 has 15 amino acids. V was clipped by 0 bases and J by 0 bases, with 7 bases between them. Germline-derived CDR1 and CDR2 are SGHRS and YFSETQ. CDR3 in DNA: TGCGCCAGCAGCTTGGAGGGGTTCTCTGGAAACACCATATATTTT. Translated, it gives CASSLEGFSGNTIYF.

V is TRBV7-2 and J is TRBJ2-7; D perhaps matches TRBD1 (5 bases). Looked up from germline, CDR1 is SGHTA and CDR2 is FQGNSA. The V gene lost 1 base and the J gene lost 7 bases, with 23 bases spanning the gap. The CDR3 is 17 residues long. The CDR3 sequence is CASSLGSSRPGQWEQYF. The CDR3 region has the DNA TGTGCCAGCAGCTTAGGCTCTTCTAGGCCAGGACAATGGGAGCAGTACTTC.

The V gene is TRBV18, the J gene TRBJ2-7; 10 bases line up with TRBD1. CDR1 KGHSH and CDR2 LQKENI come from the germline V gene. The CDR3 contains 16 residues. The ends lost 2 bases at V and 6 bases at J; junction bases unmatched: 10. The chain's CDR3 is CASSPFGTGDFSEQYF. CDR3 bases: TGTGCCAGCTCACCATTCGGGACAGGGGATTTCTCCGAGCAGTACTTC.

The gene calls are TRBV5-6 and TRBJ1-1; tentatively, D is TRBD1 (6 bases). V shed 4 bases and J shed 1 base, with 14 bases lying between them. The CDR3 covers 15 residues. Per germline, CDR1 SGHDT and CDR2 YYEEEE. This CDR3 is CASSTQGLGNTEAFF. In DNA form, the CDR3 reads TGTGCCAGCAGCACGCAGGGGTTGGGGAACACTGAAGCTTTCTTT.

Note on this clone: This CDR3 is also generated by other DNA sequences in the sample. The V and J genes are TRBV2 and TRBJ2-7; TRBD2 is a possible D gene (5 bases). Trimming removed 2 bases from V and 3 bases from J, with 11 bases in between. Germline V gene lookup returns CDR1 SNHLY and CDR2 FYNNEI. CDR3 length equals 14 residues. For the CDR3, the DNA is TGTGCCAGCAGTGAACGGGGTGAAGGCTACGAGCAGTACTTC. Encoded protein: CASSERGEGYEQYF.

The chain combines TRBV15 with TRBJ1-2, with D maybe TRBD1 (6 bases). The CDR3 has 14 amino acids. Germline values: CDR1 LNHNV, CDR2 YYDKDF (reference sequence). Trimming took off 4 bases at V and 2 bases at J, with 11 bases between the two ends. The CDR3 region is CATSKGTSNYGYTF. CDR3 in DNA: TGTGCCACCAGCAAGGGGACATCAAACTATGGCTACACCTTC. Together with reference TRBV15 and TRBJ1-2, the CDR3 gives the full variable domain: DAMVIQNPRYQVTQFGKPVTLSCSQTLNHNVMYWYQQKSSQAPKLLFHYYDKDFNNEADTPDNFQSRRPNTSFCFLDIRSPGLGDTAMYLCATSKGTSNYGYTFGSGTRLTVV.

By its share, this clone is large. This chain connects TRBV7-6 to TRBJ2-2, with a weak D call TRBD1 (5 bases). Per germline, CDR1 SGHVS and CDR2 FNYEAQ. The V and J ends lost 6 bases and 7 bases respectively, with 15 bases between them. The CDR3 is made up of 14 amino acids. For the CDR3, the DNA is TGTGCCAGCAGACACAATGACAGACGCGGGGAGCTGTTTTTT. This translates into CASRHNDRRGELFF.

This clone was found once. This sequence joins TRBV29-1 and TRBJ2-3; 9 nucleotides agree with TRBD1. Trimming cost V 3 bases and J 6 bases; bases outside gene matches: 7. Germline loops: CDR1 SQVTM, CDR2 ANQGSEA. CDR3 length: 14 amino acids. The CDR3 region is CSVDRGQGTDTQYF. The CDR3 DNA follows: TGCAGCGTTGATAGGGGACAGGGTACCGATACGCAGTATTTT.

This clone was observed a single time. This chain uses TRBV9 with TRBJ2-1; 8 bases agree with TRBD2. In germline, CDR1 is SGDLS, CDR2 YYNGEE. V lost 4 bases to trimming and J lost 6 bases; unmatched junction nucleotides: 9. The CDR3 spans 15 residues. The CDR3 protein is CASSNPGLGTNEQFF. The CDR3, as DNA: TGTGCCAGCAGCAACCCGGGACTAGGTACCAATGAGCAGTTCTTC.

This chain joins TRBV10-2 and TRBJ2-2; TRBD1 agrees at 9 bases. The junction had 6 bases not matched to a gene; V was cut back by 6 bases and J by 7 bases. Germline CDR1 WSHSY, CDR2 SAAADI. The CDR3 length is 14 residues. As DNA, the CDR3 is TGCGCCAGCAGGAGGGACAGGGCGCGCGGGGAGCTGTTTTTT. Its translation is CASRRDRARGELFF.

This clone was seen a single time. The chain carries TRBV7-9 and TRBJ1-4, with D uncertain. The V end lost 7 bases, the J end lost 3 bases, and 9 bases lay between the germline ends. The CDR3 is 13 amino acids. CDR1 is SEHNR, CDR2 FQNEAQ, per germline (reference sequence). Here the CDR3 DNA reads TGTGCCAGCACCCGGGGAGCTAATGAAAAACTGTTTTTT. Amino acids: CASTRGANEKLFF.

The rearrangement links TRBV11-3 to TRBJ2-5, with TRBD1 matching 12 bases. This CDR3 has 15 residues. Germline CDR1 SGHNT, CDR2 YENEEA. Trimming removed 3 bases from V and 5 bases from J; junction bases left unmatched: 4. The CDR3 is CASSLGTGGAETQYF. DNA for the CDR3: TGTGCCAGCAGCTTGGGGACAGGGGGCGCCGAGACCCAGTACTTC.

This clone was observed a few times. The V call is TRBV27, the J call TRBJ2-7; 8 bases align to TRBD2. The germline CDR1 and CDR2 sequences are MNHEY and SMNVEV (reference sequence). Germline trimming cut 3 bases from V and 5 bases from J; bases unmatched to any gene: 6. The CDR3 is 14 amino acids. This CDR3 is CASSFQREPDEQYF. The CDR3 DNA sequence: TGTGCCAGCAGTTTCCAGCGGGAGCCCGACGAGCAGTACTTC.

A word on this clone: A junction boundary mismatches the germline segment, possibly from a read error. CDR3 in DNA: TGTGCCAGCAGCCAATTAATGGGGAGTTTCCAAGAAACCCAGTACTTC. Translation: CASSQLMGSFQETQYF. The chain links TRBV16 to TRBJ2-5, with D possibly TRBD2 on 5 matching bases. Germline lookup yields CDR1 KGHSY and CDR2 FQNENV. The CDR3 is made up of 16 amino acids.

This clone is labeled large (0.1 to 1%). The gene calls are TRBV7-2 and TRBJ2-3; D is possibly TRBD2 (5 bases). V shed 10 bases and J shed 6 bases, with 20 bases lying between them. Germline-derived CDR1 and CDR2 are SGHTA and FQGNSA. The length of the CDR3 is 14 residues. Here the CDR3 reads CATHNVLGGDTQYF. The CDR3 nucleotides are TGTGCCACCCACAACGTGCTGGGCGGGGATACGCAGTATTTT. The variable domain in full, completed from reference TRBV7-2 and TRBJ2-3, reads GAGVSQSPSNKVTEKGKDVELRCDPISGHTALYWYRQSLGQGLEFLIYFQGNSAPDKSGLPSDRFSAERTGGSVSTLTIQRTQQEDSAVYLCATHNVLGGDTQYFGPGTRLTVL.

V is TRBV9 and J is TRBJ1-2; 7 bases fit TRBD1. Germline V lookup: CDR1 SGDLS, CDR2 YYNGEE. V lost 3 bases to trimming and J lost 14 bases; unmatched junction nucleotides: 16. The CDR3 has 14 residues. In DNA form, the CDR3 reads TGTGCCAGCAGCGCGAACCTCCTACAGGGGACACGGACCTTC. Encoded protein: CASSANLLQGTRTF.